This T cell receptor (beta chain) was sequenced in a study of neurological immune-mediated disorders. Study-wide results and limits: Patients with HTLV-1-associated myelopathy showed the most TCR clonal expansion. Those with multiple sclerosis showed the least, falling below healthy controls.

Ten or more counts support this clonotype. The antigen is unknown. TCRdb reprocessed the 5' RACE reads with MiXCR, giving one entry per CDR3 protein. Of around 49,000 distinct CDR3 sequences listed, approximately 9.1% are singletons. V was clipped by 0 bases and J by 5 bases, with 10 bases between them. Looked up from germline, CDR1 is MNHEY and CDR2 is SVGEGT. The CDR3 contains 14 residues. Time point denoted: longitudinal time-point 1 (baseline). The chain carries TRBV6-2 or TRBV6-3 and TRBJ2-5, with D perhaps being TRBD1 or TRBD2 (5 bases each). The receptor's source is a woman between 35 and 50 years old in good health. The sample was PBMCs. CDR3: CASSYSPGDETQYF. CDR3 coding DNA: TGTGCCAGCAGTTACTCTCCTGGGGACGAGACCCAGTACTTC.